This TCR beta chain was found in a study of cytomegalovirus exposure and HLA in healthy donors. The ends were cut back, 5 bases at V and 10 bases at J, with 15 bases in the middle. The CDR3 has 13 residues. Per the germline V gene, CDR1 is MDHEN and CDR2 is SYDVKM. As to this clone: As yet, its antigen is unknown.

General study results and limits: TCR beta chain V- and J-gene trimming was linked, in a later analysis, to a missense variant in DCLRE1C. Cytomegalovirus status was reportedly diagnosed by the classifier with high sensitivity and specificity. Earlier results showed most TCR beta V segments being productive about 90% or about 30% of the time.

Primers: 60 Vbeta forward and 13 Jbeta reverse. The table came from immunoSEQ multiplex PCR; TCRdb's copy has only in-frame clones and leaves some out. The sample has about 120,000 clones, about 79% seen once. The material sequenced was PBMCs. The rearrangement uses TRBV28 and TRBJ1-5; D unresolved. The sequence was obtained from a woman under 30 in good health and CMV-seropositive. In DNA, the CDR3 is TGTGCCAGCAGTCCCCGGGGTGGTGAACCCCAGCATTTT. Protein product: CASSPRGGEPQHF.